What follows are 10 T cell receptor beta chains derived from one specimen sequenced in a study of blood T cell repertoires in COVID-19. The assay was immunoSEQ multiplex PCR, and TCRdb's table has in-frame clones only and misses some. The sample gives 250,000 to 350,000 clones, about 92% of which show up once; around 2.7% is in the top ten. The sample was PBMCs or T cells enriched from blood (not recorded which). The receptors derive from a man aged 55 to 69 who had recovered from COVID-19.

This chain connects TRBV11-3 to TRBJ2-1; TRBD2 matches 10 bases. The junction had 7 bases not matched to a gene; V was cut back by 5 bases and J by 6 bases. The germline V gene encodes CDR1 SGHNT and CDR2 YENEEA. This CDR3 has 15 residues. In nucleotides, the CDR3 is TGTGCCAGCAGCCCCAGCGGGAGGGTAGCCAATGAGCAGTTCTTC. Protein sequence: CASSPSGRVANEQFF. Using reference TRBV11-3 and TRBJ2-1 for the parts outside the CDR3, the full variable domain is EAGVVQSPRYKIIEKKQPVAFWCNPISGHNTLYWYLQNLGQGPELLIRYENEEAVDDSQLPKDRFSAERLKGVDSTLKIQPAELGDSAVYLCASSPSGRVANEQFFGPGTRLTVL.

The V and J genes are TRBV4-2 and TRBJ1-1, with 10 bases lining up with TRBD1. Per the germline V gene, CDR1 is LGHNA and CDR2 is YNFKEQ. With V trimmed by 1 base and J by 8 bases, 7 bases remained unmatched. This CDR3 region has 15 residues. The CDR3 nucleotides read TGTGCCAGCAGCCAAGTTTTGACAGGGGGCGAGGAAGCTTTCTTT. Its protein is CASSQVLTGGEEAFF.

The chain carries TRBV24-1 and TRBJ2-3; maybe TRBD1 (6 bases). The V gene lost 11 bases and the J gene lost 1 base, with 18 bases spanning the gap. CDR3 length: 15 amino acids. Germline V lookup: CDR1 KGHDR, CDR2 SFDVKD. CDR3 amino acids: CAIEDGPGGTDTQYF. In DNA, the CDR3 is TGTGCCATCGAGGACGGGCCAGGGGGCACAGATACGCAGTATTTT.

In this sample, this clone turned up once. CDR3 nucleotide sequence: TGCGCCAGCAGCCAGACTAGCGGGGCCGCAACACGGGAAAAGTACTTC. Protein: CASSQTSGAATREKYF. This chain connects TRBV5-1 to TRBJ2-5; 11 nucleotides align to TRBD2. Germline V gene sequence: CDR1 SGHRS, CDR2 YFSETQ. J lost 12 bases, V lost 4 bases, and 17 bases had no gene match. The CDR3 runs 16 residues.

The J gene is TRBJ1-2, the V gene TRBV29-1; the match to TRBD1 covers 10 bases. CDR3 length equals 16 residues. The trim removed 4 bases at V and 4 bases at J, leaving 12 bases unmatched. Germline-derived CDR1 and CDR2 are SQVTM and ANQGSEA. The CDR3 region has the DNA TGCAGCGTTGGCCAGGTGGGGGACAGGGGTTCCTATGGCTACACCTTC. Amino acids: CSVGQVGDRGSYGYTF.

CDR3 sequence reads: CSASTGTTYTDTQYF. In nucleotides, the CDR3 is TGCAGTGCTAGTACCGGGACTACATACACAGATACGCAGTATTTT. The chain is built from TRBV20-1 and TRBJ2-3; 7 bases line up with TRBD2. The ends lost 3 bases at V and 2 bases at J; junction bases unmatched: 8. The CDR3 extends over 15 amino acids. The V gene's germline CDR1 is DFQATT and CDR2 SNEGSKA (reference sequence).

This clone was counted a single time. The J gene is TRBJ1-5, the V gene TRBV4-2; 11 bases fit TRBD1. The CDR3 sequence is 15 residues long. Germline CDR1 and CDR2: LGHNA and YNFKEQ. The V gene end was trimmed by 1 base and the J gene end by 7 bases; junction bases not matched to a gene: 3. The CDR3 sequence is CASSQGTGGGQPQHF. The CDR3 DNA reads TGTGCCAGCAGCCAAGGGACAGGGGGCGGACAGCCCCAGCATTTT.

This clone was observed a single time. The CDR3 spells CASSGPGQALREQYF. CDR3 in DNA: TGTGCCAGCAGCGGACCGGGACAGGCCCTCCGGGAGCAGTACTTC. The rearrangement links TRBV7-6 to TRBJ2-7; TRBD1 agrees at 8 bases. Germline V CDR1 and CDR2: SGHVS, FNYEAQ. V gave up 5 bases and J gave up 7 bases; unmatched junction bases: 13. The CDR3 length is 15 residues.

V gene TRBV5-1 combines with J gene TRBJ2-7, with D maybe TRBD1 (5 bases). The CDR3 consists of 15 residues. V was shortened by 1 base and J by 5 bases, with 16 bases between the two germline ends. The germline gives CDR1 SGHRS, CDR2 YFSETQ. Here the CDR3 reads CASSLTGNPENEQYF. In DNA, the CDR3 is TGCGCCAGCAGCTTGACAGGTAACCCAGAGAACGAGCAGTACTTC.

CDR3 sequence: CASVVGGGGNQPQHF. The CDR3 DNA reads TGTGCCAGCGTGGTGGGGGGAGGTGGCAATCAGCCCCAGCATTTT. This rearrangement joins TRBV6-5 to TRBJ1-5, with D maybe TRBD1 (5 bases). The CDR3 contains 15 residues. V gave up 8 bases and J gave up 2 bases, with 16 bases separating them. From germline, CDR1 is MNHEY and CDR2 SVGAGI.